The present entry profiles one TCR beta chain with its context. This entry comes from a study of blood T cell repertoires in COVID-19. The repertoire was sequenced with immunoSEQ multiplex PCR; TCRdb's copy has only in-frame clones and lacks some. The sample lists roughly 30,000 clones; over 90% were seen once. This CDR3 is 12 amino acids long. V was pared by 6 bases and J by 8 bases, with 6 bases of the junction left unmatched. In germline, CDR1 is MDHEN, CDR2 SYDVKM. This TCR was recovered from a human donor in a cohort sampled during active COVID-19. Sequences were obtained from peripheral blood. This chain links TRBV28 with TRBJ1-1, with 7 bases lining up with TRBD1. The CDR3 DNA reads as TGTGCCAGCAGCCCGGGACAGAGAGAAGCTTTCTTT. Translating gives CASSPGQREAFF.